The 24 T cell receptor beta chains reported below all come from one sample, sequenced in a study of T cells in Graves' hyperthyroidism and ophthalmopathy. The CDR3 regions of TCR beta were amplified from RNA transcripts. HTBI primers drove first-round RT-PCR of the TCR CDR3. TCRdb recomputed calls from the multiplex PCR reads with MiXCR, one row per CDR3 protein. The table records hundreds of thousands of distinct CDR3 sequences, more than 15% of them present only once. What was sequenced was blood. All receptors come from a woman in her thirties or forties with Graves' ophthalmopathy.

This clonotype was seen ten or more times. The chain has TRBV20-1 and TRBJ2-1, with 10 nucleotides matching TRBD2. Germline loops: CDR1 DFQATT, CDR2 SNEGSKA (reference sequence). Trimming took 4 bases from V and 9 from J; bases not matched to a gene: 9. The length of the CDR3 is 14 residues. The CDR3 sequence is CSAIVLAGAAEQFF. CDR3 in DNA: TGCAGTGCTATAGTCCTAGCGGGAGCCGCTGAGCAGTTCTTC.

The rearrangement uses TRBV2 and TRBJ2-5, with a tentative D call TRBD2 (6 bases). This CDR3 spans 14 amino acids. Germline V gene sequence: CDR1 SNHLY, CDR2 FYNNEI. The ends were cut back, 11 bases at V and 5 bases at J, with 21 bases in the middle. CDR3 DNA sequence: TGTGCCGGGAGGAGGGTAGCCCAAGGGGAGACCCAGTACTTC. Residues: CAGRRVAQGETQYF.

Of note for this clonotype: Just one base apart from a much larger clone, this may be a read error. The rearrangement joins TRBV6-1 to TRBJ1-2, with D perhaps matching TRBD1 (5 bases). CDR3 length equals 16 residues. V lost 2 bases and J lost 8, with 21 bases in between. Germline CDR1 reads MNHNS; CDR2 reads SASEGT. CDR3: CASSETSRAPPGGYTF. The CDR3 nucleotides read TGTGCCAGCAGTGAAACGAGCAGGGCCCCTCCTGGGGGCTACACCTTC.

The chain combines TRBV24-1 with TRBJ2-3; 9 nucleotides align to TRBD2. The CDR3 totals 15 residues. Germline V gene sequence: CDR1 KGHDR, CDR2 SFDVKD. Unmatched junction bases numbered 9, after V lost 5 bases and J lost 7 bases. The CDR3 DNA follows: TGTGCCACCAGTGGGGGTAGCGGGAGAGGGTATACGCAGTATTTT. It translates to CATSGGSGRGYTQYF.

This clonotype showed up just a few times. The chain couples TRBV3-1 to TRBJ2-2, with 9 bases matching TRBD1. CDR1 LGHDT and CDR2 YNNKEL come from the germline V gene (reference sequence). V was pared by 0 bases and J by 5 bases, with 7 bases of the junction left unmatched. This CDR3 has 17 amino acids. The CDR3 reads CASSQDIGTGSTGELFF. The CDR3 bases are TGTGCCAGCAGCCAAGATATTGGGACAGGGTCTACCGGGGAGCTGTTTTTT.

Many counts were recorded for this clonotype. The CDR3 sequence: CAQDVGHEQFF. Here the CDR3 DNA reads TGTGCCCAAGACGTAGGGCATGAGCAGTTCTTC. The chain couples TRBV30 to TRBJ2-1; no clear D. The V and J ends lost 8 bases and 8 bases respectively, with 13 bases between them. CDR1 and CDR2 (germline): GTSNPN, SVGIG (reference sequence). The CDR3 consists of 11 residues.

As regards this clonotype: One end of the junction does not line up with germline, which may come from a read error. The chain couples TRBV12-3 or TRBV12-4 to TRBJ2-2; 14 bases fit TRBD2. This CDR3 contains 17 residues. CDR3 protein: CASTRTSGGINTGKLFF. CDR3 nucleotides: TGTGCCAGCACCCGGACTAGCGGGGGGATTAACACCGGGAAGCTGTTTTTT.

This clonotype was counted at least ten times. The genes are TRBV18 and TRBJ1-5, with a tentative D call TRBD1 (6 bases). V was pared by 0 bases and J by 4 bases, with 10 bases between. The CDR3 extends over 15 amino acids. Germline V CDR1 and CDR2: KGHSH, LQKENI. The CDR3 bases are TGTGCCAGCTCACCACCGTGGGGGGCAAATCAGCCCCAGCATTTT. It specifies CASSPPWGANQPQHF.

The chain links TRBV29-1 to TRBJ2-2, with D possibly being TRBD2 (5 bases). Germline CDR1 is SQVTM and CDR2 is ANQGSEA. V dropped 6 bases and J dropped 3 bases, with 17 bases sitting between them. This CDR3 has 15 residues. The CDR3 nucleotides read TGCAGCGTCCGAGTTGGAGGCCGGGACACCGGGGAGCTGTTTTTT. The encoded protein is CSVRVGGRDTGELFF.

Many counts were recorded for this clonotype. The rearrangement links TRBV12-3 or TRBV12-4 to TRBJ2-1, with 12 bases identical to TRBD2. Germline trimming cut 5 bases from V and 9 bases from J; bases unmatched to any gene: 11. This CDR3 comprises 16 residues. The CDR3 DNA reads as TGTGCCAGCAGTCCGGCTAGCGGGGGGGGAGGTGGTGAGCAGTTCTTC. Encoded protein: CASSPASGGGGGEQFF.

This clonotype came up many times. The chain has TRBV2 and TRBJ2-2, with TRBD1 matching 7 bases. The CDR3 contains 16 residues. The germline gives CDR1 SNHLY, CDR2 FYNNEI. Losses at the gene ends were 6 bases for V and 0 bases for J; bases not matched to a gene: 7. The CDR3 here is CASSIQGSANTGELFF. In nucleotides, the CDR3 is TGTGCCAGCAGCATACAGGGGTCAGCGAACACCGGGGAGCTGTTTTTT.

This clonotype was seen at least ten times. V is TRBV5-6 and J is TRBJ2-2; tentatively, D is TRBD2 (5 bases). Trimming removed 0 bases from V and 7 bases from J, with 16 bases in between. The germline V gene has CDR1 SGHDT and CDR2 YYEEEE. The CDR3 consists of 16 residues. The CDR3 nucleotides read TGTGCCAGCAGCTTGGTTGTGGCGGGCCTAGGCGGGGAGCTGTTTTTT. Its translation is CASSLVVAGLGGELFF. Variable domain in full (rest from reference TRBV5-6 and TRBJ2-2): DAGVTQSPTHLIKTRGQQVTLRCSPKSGHDTVSWYQQALGQGPQFIFQYYEEEERQRGNFPDRFSGHQFPNYSSELNVNALLLGDSALYLCASSLVVAGLGGELFFGEGSRLTVL.

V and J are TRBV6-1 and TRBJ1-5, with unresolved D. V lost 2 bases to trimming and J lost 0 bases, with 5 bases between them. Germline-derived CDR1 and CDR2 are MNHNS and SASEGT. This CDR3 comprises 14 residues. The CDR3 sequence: CASSEMDSNQPQHF. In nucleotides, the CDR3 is TGTGCCAGCAGTGAAATGGATAGCAATCAGCCCCAGCATTTT.

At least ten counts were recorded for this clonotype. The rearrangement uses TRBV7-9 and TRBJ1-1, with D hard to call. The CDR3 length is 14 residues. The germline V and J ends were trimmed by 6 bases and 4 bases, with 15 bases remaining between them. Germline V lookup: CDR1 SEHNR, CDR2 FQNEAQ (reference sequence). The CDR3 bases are TGTGCCAGCAGTCACGGGTGGGCGGGCACTGAAGCTTTCTTT. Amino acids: CASSHGWAGTEAFF.

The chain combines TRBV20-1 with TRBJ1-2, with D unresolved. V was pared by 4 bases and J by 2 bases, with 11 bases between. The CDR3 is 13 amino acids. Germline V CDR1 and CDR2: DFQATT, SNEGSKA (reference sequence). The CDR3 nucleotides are TGCAGTGCTATAATTGAGAGCAACTATGGCTACACCTTC. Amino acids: CSAIIESNYGYTF.

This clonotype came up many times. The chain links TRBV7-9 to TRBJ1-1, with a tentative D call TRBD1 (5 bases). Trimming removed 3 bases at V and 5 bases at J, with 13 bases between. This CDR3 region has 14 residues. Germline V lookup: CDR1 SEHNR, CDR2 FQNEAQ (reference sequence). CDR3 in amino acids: CASSFGRGMTEAFF. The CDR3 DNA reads TGTGCCAGCAGCTTCGGGCGGGGGATGACTGAAGCTTTCTTT.

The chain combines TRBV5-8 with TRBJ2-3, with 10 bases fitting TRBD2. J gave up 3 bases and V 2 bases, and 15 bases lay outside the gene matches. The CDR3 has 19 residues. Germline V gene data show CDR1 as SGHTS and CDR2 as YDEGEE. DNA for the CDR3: TGTGCCAGCAGCTTCGAAGGTACTAGCGGGACCCCCAGGACAGATACGCAGTATTTT. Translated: CASSFEGTSGTPRTDTQYF.

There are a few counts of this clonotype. For the CDR3, the DNA is TGTGCCAGCAGCCAGGCGCGGGACTCTAACTCCTACGAGCAGTACTTC. Translated: CASSQARDSNSYEQYF. This chain links TRBV4-2 with TRBJ2-7; D may be TRBD2 (6 bases). Germline lookup yields CDR1 LGHNA and CDR2 YNFKEQ. CDR3 size: 16 residues. V shed 3 bases and J shed 0 bases, with 15 bases lying between them.

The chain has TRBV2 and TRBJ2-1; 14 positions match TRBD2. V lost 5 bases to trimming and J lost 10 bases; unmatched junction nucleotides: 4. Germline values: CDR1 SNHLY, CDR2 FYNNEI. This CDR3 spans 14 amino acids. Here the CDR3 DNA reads TGTGCCAGCAGTCGGACTAGCGGGGGGCTCGAGCAGTTCTTC. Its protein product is CASSRTSGGLEQFF.

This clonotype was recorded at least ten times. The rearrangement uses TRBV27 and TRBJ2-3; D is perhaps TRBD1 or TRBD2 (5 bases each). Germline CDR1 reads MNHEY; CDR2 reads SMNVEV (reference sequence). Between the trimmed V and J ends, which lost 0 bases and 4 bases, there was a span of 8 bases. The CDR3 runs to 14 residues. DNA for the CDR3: TGTGCCAGCAGTTTATCGGGGGTCCCAGATACGCAGTATTTT. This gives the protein CASSLSGVPDTQYF.

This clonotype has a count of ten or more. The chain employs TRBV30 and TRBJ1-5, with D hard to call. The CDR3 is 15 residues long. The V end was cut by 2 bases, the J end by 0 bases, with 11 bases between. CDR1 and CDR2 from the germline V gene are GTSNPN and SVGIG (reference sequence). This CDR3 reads CAWSPGEASNQPQHF. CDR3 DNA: TGTGCCTGGAGTCCGGGAGAGGCTAGCAATCAGCCCCAGCATTTT. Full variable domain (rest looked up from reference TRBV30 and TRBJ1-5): SQTIHQWPATLVQPVGSPLSLECTVEGTSNPNLYWYRQAAGRGLQLLFYSVGIGQISSEVPQNLSASRPQDRQFILSSKKLLLSDSGFYLCAWSPGEASNQPQHFGDGTRLSIL.

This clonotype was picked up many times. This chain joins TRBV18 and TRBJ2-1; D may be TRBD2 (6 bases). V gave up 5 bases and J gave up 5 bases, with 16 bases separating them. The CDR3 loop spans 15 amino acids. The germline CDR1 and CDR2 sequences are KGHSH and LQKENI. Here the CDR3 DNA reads TGTGCCAGCTCAACTTTCGGGAGTCCCGACAATGAGCAGTTCTTC. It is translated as CASSTFGSPDNEQFF.

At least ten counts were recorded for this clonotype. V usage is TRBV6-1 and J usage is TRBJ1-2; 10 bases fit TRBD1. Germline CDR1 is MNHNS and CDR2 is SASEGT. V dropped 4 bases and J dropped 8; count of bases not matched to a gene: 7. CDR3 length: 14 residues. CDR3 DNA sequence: TGTGCCAGCAGTGGACCGGGACAGGGGCGGGGCTACACCTTC. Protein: CASSGPGQGRGYTF.

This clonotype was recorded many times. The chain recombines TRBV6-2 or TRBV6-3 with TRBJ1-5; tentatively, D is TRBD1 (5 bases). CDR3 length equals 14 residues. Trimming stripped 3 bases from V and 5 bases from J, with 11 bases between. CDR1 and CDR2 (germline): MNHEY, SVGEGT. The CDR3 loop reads CASSYGGRDQPQHF. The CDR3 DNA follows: TGTGCCAGCAGTTATGGGGGAAGGGATCAGCCCCAGCATTTT.